These 32 T cell receptor beta chains were sequenced from one sample in a study of cytomegalovirus exposure and HLA in healthy donors (dated by TCRdb to 2017 to 2019). The method behind the library was the immunoSEQ multiplex PCR assay. For the multiplex PCR, a mixture combining 60 forward primers for TCR Vbeta segments and 13 reverse primers for TCR Jbeta segments was used. Drawn from immuneACCESS, this table holds only the in-frame rearrangements with V and J called that TCRdb kept. Clones are partly lost; checked studies trace under half to an unresolved V gene and leave the rest unexplained. The sample profile shows around 92,000 clones; about three quarters of them were found once. 15% to 20% of the sample is taken by the ten largest. Source material: PBMCs. The receptors come from a man in his 60s in good health and CMV-seropositive.

The chain carries TRBV6-6 and TRBJ2-2; possibly TRBD2 for D (8 bases). The CDR3 extends over 16 amino acids. V was clipped by 8 bases and J by 0 bases, with 16 bases between them. Germline CDR1 reads MNHNY; CDR2 reads SVGAGI (reference sequence). CDR3 residues: CASVQGGLANTGELFF. CDR3 sequence (DNA): TGTGCCAGCGTTCAGGGGGGACTAGCGAACACCGGGGAGCTGTTTTTT.

V usage is TRBV2 and J usage is TRBJ2-7; weak D call: TRBD1 (5 bases). CDR1 is SNHLY and CDR2 is FYNNEI in the germline V gene. This CDR3 spans 15 amino acids. Trimming removed 3 bases from V and 1 base from J, with 13 bases in between. The CDR3 loop reads CASSDKGNPSYEQYF. CDR3 sequence (DNA): TGTGCCAGCAGTGATAAGGGGAACCCATCCTACGAGCAGTACTTC.

The gene calls are TRBV11-3 and TRBJ1-2; D unclear. CDR1 is SGHNT, CDR2 YENEEA, per germline. CDR3 length: 14 amino acids. The V and J ends lost 3 bases and 8 bases respectively, with 16 bases between them. CDR3: CASSFGMRFDGYTF. The CDR3 DNA follows: TGTGCCAGCAGCTTTGGAATGCGGTTTGACGGCTACACCTTC. The full variable domain, in which reference TRBV11-3 and TRBJ1-2 provide the parts outside the CDR3, is EAGVVQSPRYKIIEKKQPVAFWCNPISGHNTLYWYLQNLGQGPELLIRYENEEAVDDSQLPKDRFSAERLKGVDSTLKIQPAELGDSAVYLCASSFGMRFDGYTFGSGTRLTVV.

The gene calls are TRBV12-5 and TRBJ2-7; 11 bases line up with TRBD1. Looked up from germline, CDR1 is LGHNT and CDR2 is FRNRAP. CDR3 length equals 16 residues. Unmatched junction bases numbered 9, after V lost 4 bases and J lost 4 bases. The CDR3 nucleotides are TGTGCTAGTGGTTCCCCGACCGGGACAGGGGGATACGAGCAGTACTTC. As protein: CASGSPTGTGGYEQYF.

This clone has just one count. V usage is TRBV4-1 and J usage is TRBJ2-3, with 12 bases fitting TRBD2. V dropped 4 bases and J dropped 0; count of bases not matched to a gene: 5. The germline gives CDR1 MGHRA, CDR2 YSYEKL. The CDR3 consists of 17 residues. The CDR3: CASSLRTSGVSTDTQYF. CDR3 nucleotides: TGCGCCAGCAGCCTGAGGACTAGCGGGGTGAGCACAGATACGCAGTATTTT.

V is TRBV5-1 and J is TRBJ2-5; TRBD1 matches at 7 bases. This CDR3 spans 14 amino acids. Trimming cost V 9 bases and J 5 bases; bases outside gene matches: 13. Germline values: CDR1 SGHRS, CDR2 YFSETQ. The CDR3 spells CATSGTALSETQYF. In DNA form, the CDR3 reads TGCGCCACCTCCGGGACAGCCTTATCCGAGACCCAGTACTTC. Supplemented by reference TRBV5-1 and TRBJ2-5, the full variable domain reads KAGVTQTPRYLIKTRGQQVTLSCSPISGHRSVSWYQQTPGQGLQFLFEYFSETQRNKGNFPGRFSGRQFSNSRSEMNVSTLELGDSALYLCATSGTALSETQYFGPGTRLLVL.

The chain joins TRBV30 to TRBJ2-3; D uncertain. CDR3 length: 12 amino acids. V was clipped by 4 bases and J by 6 bases, with 11 bases between them. The germline V gene encodes CDR1 GTSNPN and CDR2 SVGIG (reference sequence). The CDR3 reads CAWTPRVDTQYF. The CDR3 bases are TGTGCCTGGACCCCCCGGGTTGATACGCAGTATTTT.

The V gene is TRBV7-6, the J gene TRBJ2-7; tentative D call: TRBD1 (5 bases). Trimming took off 5 bases at V and 1 base at J, with 21 bases between the two ends. Germline V CDR1 and CDR2: SGHVS, FNYEAQ. This CDR3 contains 17 residues. The CDR3 sequence is CASSPRTSRGISYEQYF. The CDR3 DNA is TGTGCCAGCAGCCCACGGACATCCCGAGGAATTTCCTACGAGCAGTACTTC.

The sample holds one count of this clone. The rearrangement uses TRBV7-9 and TRBJ1-1; D might be TRBD1 (5 bases). Per germline, CDR1 SEHNR and CDR2 FQNEAQ (reference sequence). Trimming cost V 5 bases and J 0 bases, with 22 bases left between them. This CDR3 spans 18 amino acids. This chain's CDR3 is CASSGAGVGTLMNTEAFF. The CDR3 nucleotides read TGTGCCAGCAGCGGAGCGGGTGTGGGGACCCTCATGAACACTGAAGCTTTCTTT.

This chain links TRBV5-1 with TRBJ2-2, with 13 bases identical to TRBD2. The CDR3 sequence is 20 residues long. Looked up from germline, CDR1 is SGHRS and CDR2 is YFSETQ. Trimming cost V 0 bases and J 6 bases; bases outside gene matches: 14. The CDR3 spells CASSLARTGTSGGAPGELFF. Here the CDR3 DNA reads TGCGCCAGCAGCTTGGCCCGGACAGGCACTAGCGGGGGGGCCCCCGGGGAGCTGTTTTTT. Filled out from reference TRBV5-1 and TRBJ2-2, the complete variable domain reads KAGVTQTPRYLIKTRGQQVTLSCSPISGHRSVSWYQQTPGQGLQFLFEYFSETQRNKGNFPGRFSGRQFSNSRSEMNVSTLELGDSALYLCASSLARTGTSGGAPGELFFGEGSRLTVL.

V and J are TRBV7-9 and TRBJ2-1; D gene uncertain. Germline V lookup: CDR1 SEHNR, CDR2 FQNEAQ (reference sequence). This CDR3 has 15 residues. Between the trimmed V and J ends, which lost 1 base and 4 bases, there was a span of 11 bases. CDR3 bases: TGTGCCAGCAGCTTAGGTCGGCAGGTTTACAATGAGCAGTTCTTC. Translated: CASSLGRQVYNEQFF.

V usage is TRBV11-2 and J usage is TRBJ2-3, with a possible D match to TRBD1 (6 bases). Per the germline V gene, CDR1 is SGHAT and CDR2 is FQNNGV. CDR3 length: 14 residues. V dropped 0 bases and J dropped 9 bases, with 13 bases sitting between them. The CDR3: CASSLDRGWGTQYF. The CDR3 coding sequence is TGTGCCAGCAGCTTAGATAGGGGGTGGGGAACGCAGTATTTT.

This rearrangement joins TRBV6-5 to TRBJ1-1; weak D call: TRBD1 (5 bases). Trimming took off 6 bases at V and 1 base at J, with 9 bases between the two ends. The CDR3 covers 13 residues. Germline CDR1 MNHEY, CDR2 SVGAGI. The CDR3 here is CASSLTGNTEAFF. CDR3 DNA: TGTGCCAGCAGCCTAACAGGGAACACTGAAGCTTTCTTT.

This clone was counted a single time. The DNA for the CDR3 is TGTGCCACCGACCTGGGGACAGGGGAAAATTCACCCCTCCACTTT. Residues: CATDLGTGENSPLHF. The rearrangement joins TRBV27 to TRBJ1-6; TRBD1 matches at 10 bases. J gave up 7 bases and V 10 bases, and 10 bases lay outside the gene matches. The CDR3 extends over 15 amino acids. In germline, CDR1 is MNHEY, CDR2 SMNVEV (reference sequence).

The chain is built from TRBV12-5 and TRBJ2-7, with a possible D match to TRBD2 (5 bases). Germline assignment: CDR1 LGHNT and CDR2 FRNRAP. The CDR3 spans 13 residues. V was cut by 2 bases and J by 3 bases, with 8 bases left in between. The CDR3 sequence is CASGLSRGYEQYF. CDR3 bases: TGTGCTAGTGGTTTGTCCCGGGGCTACGAGCAGTACTTC.

The chain joins TRBV10-1 to TRBJ2-1, with 9 bases fitting TRBD2. The CDR3 runs to 16 residues. The J segment lost 4 bases and the V segment lost 5 bases, leaving 9 bases of the junction unmatched. Germline CDR1 reads WNHNN; CDR2 reads SYGVQD (reference sequence). CDR3 residues: CASSSSQRGDYNEQFF. The CDR3 DNA follows: TGCGCCAGCAGTTCCTCCCAGCGGGGGGATTACAATGAGCAGTTCTTC.

This chain links TRBV5-6 with TRBJ2-6; 7 positions match TRBD1. The CDR3 has 16 amino acids. Unmatched junction bases numbered 5, after V lost 4 bases and J lost 1 base. Germline CDR1 SGHDT, CDR2 YYEEEE. The CDR3 reads CASSTGTVSGANVLTF. The CDR3 nucleotides read TGTGCCAGCAGCACCGGGACAGTTTCTGGGGCCAACGTCCTGACTTTC.

V usage is TRBV7-9 and J usage is TRBJ2-1; 11 bases fit TRBD1. Per germline, CDR1 SEHNR and CDR2 FQNEAQ (reference sequence). V lost 1 base, J lost 10 bases, and 9 bases stayed unmatched. This CDR3 is built from 16 residues. In nucleotides, the CDR3 is TGTGCCAGCAGCTTAGTTGGACAGGGGGCCTGGTGGGAGCAGTTCTTC. It is translated as CASSLVGQGAWWEQFF.

This chain uses TRBV7-2 with TRBJ2-7; D is perhaps TRBD2 (6 bases). The germline V gene encodes CDR1 SGHTA and CDR2 FQGNSA. The V and J ends lost 2 bases and 5 bases respectively, with 13 bases between them. The length of the CDR3 is 14 residues. The CDR3 bases are TGTGCCAGCAGCTTATACCAGGGAGGCGACGAGCAGTACTTC. Translation: CASSLYQGGDEQYF.

The chain carries TRBV5-1 and TRBJ1-1; possibly TRBD1 for D (6 bases). Germline V CDR1 and CDR2: SGHRS, YFSETQ. CDR3 length: 14 residues. Trimming cost V 3 bases and J 1 base, with 10 bases left between them. The CDR3 spells CASSSDRPNTEAFF. The CDR3 DNA reads as TGCGCCAGCAGCTCGGACAGACCGAACACTGAAGCTTTCTTT.

Note on this clone: Compared with germline, one end of the junction differs, possibly owing to a read error. The chain uses TRBV7-7 and TRBJ2-1; the D gene is possibly TRBD2 (6 bases). In germline, CDR1 is SSHAT, CDR2 FNYEAQ (reference sequence). This CDR3 comprises 15 residues. The CDR3 protein is CASSLELGTYNEQFF. CDR3 bases: TGTGCTAGCAGCTTAGAGTTAGGGACTTACAATGAGCAGTTCTTC.

This clone has a handful of counts. The CDR3 DNA follows: TGCGCCAGCAGCCAAGATAGGAACAGGGGGAGCGGAGACACTGAAGCTTTCTTT. This gives the protein CASSQDRNRGSGDTEAFF. The chain links TRBV4-1 to TRBJ1-1; 8 bases are a match to TRBD1. This CDR3 spans 18 amino acids. The trim removed 0 bases at V and 3 bases at J, leaving 12 bases unmatched. From germline, CDR1 is MGHRA and CDR2 YSYEKL.

The chain is built from TRBV6-6 and TRBJ2-7; 10 bases line up with TRBD1. Germline CDR1 and CDR2: MNHNY and SVGAGI (reference sequence). This CDR3 region has 16 residues. V lost 2 bases, J lost 7 bases, and 11 bases stayed unmatched. The CDR3 DNA reads as TGTGCCAGCAGTTACCCCGGACAGGGGGGGTTTTGGGAGCAGTACTTC. Its translation is CASSYPGQGGFWEQYF.

The rearrangement links TRBV6-5 to TRBJ2-5; possibly TRBD2 for D (6 bases). The J call may not be correct, given that the DNA end is closer to TRBJ2-7. The CDR3 extends over 15 amino acids. Per germline, CDR1 MNHEY and CDR2 SVGAGI. The CDR3 DNA reads TGTGCCAGCACCCCGAACGGGGGTACGACCTACGAGCAGTACTTC. It translates to CASTPNGGTTYEQYF.

V is TRBV6-5 and J is TRBJ2-1; D ambiguous. CDR1 is MNHEY and CDR2 is SVGAGI in the germline V gene. Trimming removed 7 bases from V and 4 bases from J, with 17 bases in between. This CDR3 region has 15 residues. The CDR3 region is CASTPPGPPYNEQFF. In DNA, the CDR3 is TGTGCCAGCACTCCCCCAGGCCCTCCGTACAATGAGCAGTTCTTC.

The chain has TRBV5-4 and TRBJ2-5; maybe TRBD2 (6 bases). Germline CDR1 is SGHNT and CDR2 is YYREEE (reference sequence). The CDR3 loop spans 14 amino acids. V gave up 5 bases and J gave up 2 bases, with 13 bases separating them. This chain's CDR3 is CASSWTAGQETQYF. Written as DNA, the CDR3 is TGTGCCAGCAGTTGGACGGCGGGGCAAGAGACCCAGTACTTC.

This clone appeared once. The chain combines TRBV27 with TRBJ2-7, with D possibly matching TRBD2 (5 bases). The length of the CDR3 is 15 residues. Germline V lookup: CDR1 MNHEY, CDR2 SMNVEV (reference sequence). The germline V and J ends were trimmed by 2 bases and 2 bases, with 13 bases remaining between them. Written as DNA, the CDR3 is TGTGCCAGCAGTTTAGAGGGTACAATCCCCTACGAGCAGTACTTC. Protein: CASSLEGTIPYEQYF.

This sequence joins TRBV5-6 and TRBJ2-3; no reliable D call. V was trimmed by 4 bases and J by 4 bases, leaving 4 bases between them. From germline, CDR1 is SGHDT and CDR2 YYEEEE. The CDR3 sequence is 11 residues long. The CDR3 here is CASSVADTQYF. The CDR3 nucleotides read TGTGCCAGCAGCGTAGCAGATACGCAGTATTTT.

This clone occurred a few times. This chain connects TRBV5-4 to TRBJ1-4, with 8 bases aligning to TRBD1. The CDR3 has 14 amino acids. Germline values: CDR1 SGHNT, CDR2 YYREEE (reference sequence). J was trimmed by 5 bases and V by 5 bases; bases with no gene match: 5. In DNA, the CDR3 is TGTGCCAGCAGAAATACAGGGGGAAATGAAAAACTGTTTTTT. Protein sequence: CASRNTGGNEKLFF.

The genes are TRBV9 and TRBJ1-3, with 9 bases matching TRBD1. Trimming at V came to 3 bases and at J to 4 bases, leaving 2 bases not matched to a gene. The germline CDR1 and CDR2 sequences are SGDLS and YYNGEE. The CDR3 sequence is 14 residues long. The CDR3 DNA follows: TGTGCCAGCAGCGCCGGGACAGGGGGAAACACCATATATTTT. Protein: CASSAGTGGNTIYF.

The J gene is TRBJ2-1, the V gene TRBV5-4, with 8 bases fitting TRBD2. The junction had 6 bases not matched to a gene; V was cut back by 0 bases and J by 1 base. Germline assignment: CDR1 SGHNT and CDR2 YYREEE (reference sequence). CDR3 length: 17 residues. The CDR3 DNA reads TGTGCCAGCAGCTTGGCTCCGGGCGGGGGGTCCTACAATGAGCAGTTCTTC. It encodes CASSLAPGGGSYNEQFF.

Worth noting for this clone: An end of the junction does not agree with germline; a read error may underlie this. Distinct nucleotide sequences in the sample also encode this CDR3. Here the CDR3 DNA reads TGTGCCAGCAGCCAAGCACACAGGGCACACGGCTACACCTTC. Translating it yields CASSQAHRAHGYTF. This rearrangement joins TRBV4-1 to TRBJ1-2; D may be TRBD1 (6 bases). Germline values: CDR1 MGHRA, CDR2 YSYEKL. The CDR3 runs to 14 residues.